These 24 T cell receptor beta chains originate from one sample sequenced in a study of vaccination effects on CD4 cells after COVID-19. Cells that had been cultured for 10 days were the source of isolated CD4+ T cells. Their recognized antigens are unknown. Using immunoSEQ multiplex PCR, the repertoire was profiled, and TCRdb retains in-frame clones only, with some absent. The top ten clones hold roughly 12% of a sample with approximately 47,000 clones, 70% to 80% of them seen once. Sequenced here: CD4+ T cells from PBMCs cultured without peptide, sampled before COVID-19 vaccination. These receptors were collected from a human donor who had a prior SARS-CoV-2 infection.

This clone was recorded a few times. The gene calls are TRBV5-6 and TRBJ1-6; D is uncertain. This CDR3 is built from 14 residues. The V end lost 2 bases, the J end lost 11 bases, and 14 bases lay between the germline ends. Looked up from germline, CDR1 is SGHDT and CDR2 is YYEEEE. CDR3: CASSFKGPGTPLHF. In DNA form, the CDR3 reads TGTGCCAGCAGCTTTAAGGGCCCAGGTACACCCCTCCACTTT.

This clone has only one observation. The V gene is TRBV4-1, the J gene TRBJ2-3; 11 positions match TRBD2. CDR1 is MGHRA, CDR2 YSYEKL, per germline. V shed 3 bases, J shed 2 bases, and the junction held 10 bases outside the gene matches. The CDR3 consists of 18 residues. Written as DNA, the CDR3 is TGCGCCAGCAGCCAGGGAATCATAGCGGGAGGGTCCACAGATACGCAGTATTTT. The encoded protein is CASSQGIIAGGSTDTQYF.

In this sample, this clone turned up once. The chain recombines TRBV5-1 with TRBJ2-7; 8 bases are a match to TRBD2. Germline CDR1 reads SGHRS; CDR2 reads YFSETQ. This CDR3 contains 16 residues. V lost 3 bases and J lost 3; bases outside the gene matches: 11. CDR3 in amino acids: CASSYGRGPLGYEQYF. The CDR3 DNA reads TGCGCCAGCAGCTACGGGAGGGGACCCCTAGGCTACGAGCAGTACTTC.

The chain links TRBV9 to TRBJ2-1, with TRBD1 as a possible D gene (6 bases). Germline V gene data show CDR1 as SGDLS and CDR2 as YYNGEE. The V end was cut by 3 bases, the J end by 6 bases, with 22 bases between. The CDR3 runs 17 residues. CDR3 coding DNA: TGTGCCAGCAGCGCAAGGGACGGTGGCAGGGGTGGCAATGAGCAGTTCTTC. Protein: CASSARDGGRGGNEQFF.

The rearrangement joins TRBV18 to TRBJ2-2, with D possibly TRBD1 on 5 matching bases. V was trimmed by 4 bases and J by 4 bases, leaving 7 bases between them. This CDR3 spans 13 amino acids. Germline values: CDR1 KGHSH, CDR2 LQKENI. CDR3 loop: CASSHDSTGELFF. In nucleotides, the CDR3 is TGTGCCAGCTCACATGACAGCACCGGGGAGCTGTTTTTT.

The chain carries TRBV7-6 and TRBJ2-2; TRBD2 aligns across 8 bases. CDR3 length equals 18 residues. Germline CDR1 and CDR2: SGHVS and FNYEAQ. V trimming: 4 bases; J trimming: 5 bases; junction bases outside the gene matches: 15. CDR3 bases: TGTGCCAGCAGCTCCCCCGGGGCAATAGCGGGAAGTACCGGGGAGCTGTTTTTT. Translating it yields CASSSPGAIAGSTGELFF. Using reference TRBV7-6 and TRBJ2-2 for the parts outside the CDR3, the full variable domain is GAGVSQSPRYKVTKRGQDVALRCDPISGHVSLYWYRQALGQGPEFLTYFNYEAQQDKSGLPNDRFSAERPEGSISTLTIQRTEQRDSAMYRCASSSPGAIAGSTGELFFGEGSRLTVL.

This clone was found a few times. The chain has TRBV27 and TRBJ1-2; D is undetermined. Germline assignment: CDR1 MNHEY and CDR2 SMNVEV (reference sequence). This CDR3 contains 18 residues. With 6 bases removed from V and 5 bases from J, the gap between germline ends came to 28 bases. The CDR3 nucleotides read TGTGCCAGCAGCCCAACCCGTCGACTCACCGACGCGGGATATGGCTACACCTTC. Encoded protein: CASSPTRRLTDAGYGYTF.

This chain joins TRBV5-4 and TRBJ2-5; the match to TRBD2 covers 9 bases. Germline V CDR1 and CDR2: SGHNT, YYREEE (reference sequence). V lost 1 base, J lost 3 bases, and 4 bases stayed unmatched. The CDR3 has 15 amino acids. The DNA for the CDR3 is TGTGCCAGCAGCTTGTCCCTAGCGGGAAAAGAGACCCAGTACTTC. As protein: CASSLSLAGKETQYF.

This rearrangement joins TRBV7-9 to TRBJ1-1, with unresolved D. The germline gives CDR1 SEHNR, CDR2 FQNEAQ (reference sequence). This CDR3 has 13 amino acids. The V end lost 0 bases, the J end lost 5 bases, and 7 bases lay between the germline ends. The DNA of the CDR3 is TGTGCCAGCAGCTTAGCTACGGGGACTGAAGCTTTCTTT. This sequence encodes CASSLATGTEAFF.

The genes are TRBV4-2 and TRBJ2-7, with a tentative D call TRBD2 (6 bases). The length of the CDR3 is 16 residues. In germline, CDR1 is LGHNA, CDR2 YNFKEQ. The V and J ends lost 0 bases and 7 bases respectively, with 19 bases between them. The CDR3 loop reads CASSQDLAGPLSEQYF. DNA of the CDR3: TGTGCCAGCAGCCAAGATCTGGCGGGACCCCTTTCTGAGCAGTACTTC.

The chain joins TRBV7-9 to TRBJ1-1; D uncertain. V was shortened by 3 bases and J by 0 bases, with 5 bases between the two germline ends. Germline assignment: CDR1 SEHNR and CDR2 FQNEAQ (reference sequence). The CDR3 length is 13 residues. The CDR3 region is CASSFWVNTEAFF. For the CDR3, the DNA is TGTGCCAGCAGCTTTTGGGTGAACACTGAAGCTTTCTTT.

The chain employs TRBV7-8 and TRBJ2-3, with 14 bases identical to TRBD2. After removal of 5 bases from V and 3 bases from J, the junction contained 28 bases not matched to a gene. This CDR3 is 24 amino acids long. Germline lookup yields CDR1 SGHVS and CDR2 FQNEAQ. CDR3 DNA sequence: TGTGCCAGCAGCCCCACCCTCGGAGCCAGACTAGCGGGAGGGGGTCGGGTGAGGACAGATACGCAGTATTTT. Translation: CASSPTLGARLAGGGRVRTDTQYF.

J is TRBJ1-2 and V is TRBV4-3, with 7 bases aligning to TRBD1. The V and J ends lost 1 base and 3 bases, in that order; junction bases with no gene match: 2. Germline V CDR1 and CDR2: LGHNA, YSLEER. This CDR3 is built from 14 residues. The CDR3 DNA reads as TGCGCCAGCAGCCAAGCCGACAGGGACTATGGCTACACCTTC. Amino acid sequence: CASSQADRDYGYTF.

The CDR3 nucleotides read TGTGCCAGCAGCTTAGATTGGGGGCGAGGGGAGACCCAGTACTTC. Translated: CASSLDWGRGETQYF. V and J are TRBV7-2 and TRBJ2-5; the D gene is possibly TRBD1 (6 bases). V was shortened by 1 base and J by 5 bases, with 14 bases between the two germline ends. CDR1 SGHTA and CDR2 FQGNSA come from the germline V gene. This CDR3 has 15 amino acids.

This clone was seen only once. The gene calls are TRBV5-1 and TRBJ1-4; 12 bases match TRBD1. Germline assignment: CDR1 SGHRS and CDR2 YFSETQ. The length of the CDR3 is 16 residues. The V and J ends lost 0 bases and 7 bases, in that order; junction bases with no gene match: 4. Written as DNA, the CDR3 is TGCGCCAGCAGCTTGGCCACGGGACAGGGGGCTGAAAAACTGTTTTTT. Amino acid sequence: CASSLATGQGAEKLFF.

The CDR3 nucleotides read TGCGCCAGCAGTGGCCTTTGGGAGCCCCCGACCTACGAGCAGTACTTC. Translated, it gives CASSGLWEPPTYEQYF. The chain carries TRBV10-2 and TRBJ2-7; TRBD2 is a possible D gene (5 bases). V was trimmed by 4 bases and J by 2 bases, leaving 18 bases between them. CDR1 and CDR2 from the germline V gene are WSHSY and SAAADI. The CDR3 covers 16 residues.

This sequence joins TRBV6-2 or TRBV6-3 and TRBJ1-6, with D possibly matching TRBD1 (5 bases). The CDR3 has 16 amino acids. Germline loops: CDR1 MNHEY, CDR2 SVGEGT. The V end lost 5 bases, the J end lost 10 bases, and 21 bases lay between the germline ends. The CDR3 spells CASSRPDTPAGSPLHF. The DNA for the CDR3 is TGTGCCAGCAGTCGACCGGACACTCCGGCAGGATCACCCCTCCACTTT.

V gene TRBV20-1 combines with J gene TRBJ2-7; D might be TRBD2 (5 bases). Per germline, CDR1 DFQATT and CDR2 SNEGSKA (reference sequence). V was shortened by 3 bases and J by 2 bases, with 14 bases between the two germline ends. The CDR3 has 14 residues. The CDR3 DNA sequence: TGCAGTGCTAGTTCCGGGATCCCACCCTACGAGCAGTACTTC. This translates into CSASSGIPPYEQYF.

V and J are TRBV24-1 and TRBJ2-3; a possible D gene is TRBD1 (6 bases). The CDR3 sequence is 13 residues long. V lost 5 bases to trimming and J lost 1 base, with 6 bases between them. Per the germline V gene, CDR1 is KGHDR and CDR2 is SFDVKD. CDR3 loop: CATSGQGTDTQYF. As DNA, the CDR3 is TGTGCCACCAGTGGACAGGGCACAGATACGCAGTATTTT.

This clone came up once. The genes are TRBV7-9 and TRBJ1-4; D is uncertain. The CDR3 loop spans 16 amino acids. Germline V gene lookup returns CDR1 SEHNR and CDR2 FQNEAQ (reference sequence). V lost 5 bases, J lost 0 bases, and 13 bases lay in between. CDR3 coding DNA: TGTGCCAGCAGCACCCCCGCGGCGTCAACTAATGAAAAACTGTTTTTT. Translating gives CASSTPAASTNEKLFF.

The rearrangement joins TRBV12-5 to TRBJ2-7; D not resolved. V lost 0 bases and J lost 0, with 6 bases in between. The CDR3 has 14 amino acids. Germline assignment: CDR1 LGHNT and CDR2 FRNRAP. The CDR3 nucleotides are TGTGCTAGTGGTTTGGTACCCAACTCCTACGAGCAGTACTTC. It yields the protein CASGLVPNSYEQYF.

The J gene is TRBJ2-7, the V gene TRBV6-2 or TRBV6-3; 7 nucleotides align to TRBD1. Losses at the gene ends were 2 bases for V and 3 bases for J; bases not matched to a gene: 7. CDR3 length: 15 amino acids. The germline V gene has CDR1 MNHEY and CDR2 SVGEGT. CDR3 amino acids: CASSYTRGLVYEQYF. CDR3 coding DNA: TGTGCCAGCAGTTACACAAGGGGGCTAGTCTACGAGCAGTACTTC.

This chain uses TRBV11-2 with TRBJ2-3, with TRBD2 matching over 10 bases. V lost 5 bases and J lost 5; bases outside the gene matches: 19. The CDR3 consists of 19 residues. CDR1 and CDR2 from the germline V gene are SGHAT and FQNNGV. For the CDR3, the DNA is TGTGCCAGCAGCCGCCCGCAATTTAGGCTAGCGGGAGTAAAAGATACGCAGTATTTT. It translates to CASSRPQFRLAGVKDTQYF.

The chain's CDR3 is CASSSPGQGLYEQYF. The CDR3 nucleotides are TGTGCCAGCAGTTCGCCAGGACAGGGCTTATACGAGCAGTACTTC. The V call is TRBV6-5, the J call TRBJ2-7; 8 nucleotides align to TRBD1. The CDR3 extends over 15 amino acids. Trimming at V came to 4 bases and at J to 4 bases, leaving 9 bases not matched to a gene. Germline V gene lookup returns CDR1 MNHEY and CDR2 SVGAGI.